The 3 T cell receptor beta chains given below trace back to one sample, sequenced in a study of beta chain features in type 1 diabetes. Reverse transcription of all isolated RNA meant that expressed TCRB transcripts were sequenced. TCRdb's copy holds only in-frame clones and misses some; the assay was immunoSEQ multiplex PCR. This table has about 220,000 clones, 11% appearing once. Sample: central memory CD4+ T cells from blood. These receptors originate from a man younger than 35 in good health.

This clone was counted a few times. The chain recombines TRBV30 with TRBJ2-1; 8 bases align to TRBD2. V was clipped by 2 bases and J by 6 bases; unmatched bases: 12. The CDR3 is 16 residues long. Germline-derived CDR1 and CDR2 are GTSNPN and SVGIG (reference sequence). CDR3 region: CAWSSPYLAGSNEQFF. DNA for the CDR3: TGTGCCTGGAGTTCCCCTTATCTAGCGGGTAGCAATGAGCAGTTCTTC. Full variable domain (missing parts from reference TRBV30 and TRBJ2-1): SQTIHQWPATLVQPVGSPLSLECTVEGTSNPNLYWYRQAAGRGLQLLFYSVGIGQISSEVPQNLSASRPQDRQFILSSKKLLLSDSGFYLCAWSSPYLAGSNEQFFGPGTRLTVL.

This clone was observed a few times. V gene TRBV7-2 combines with J gene TRBJ1-5; the D gene is possibly TRBD1 (6 bases). Germline loops: CDR1 SGHTA, CDR2 FQGNSA. V was shortened by 7 bases and J by 2 bases, with 12 bases between the two germline ends. This CDR3 comprises 14 residues. The CDR3 DNA is TGTGCCAGCACCGAGGGGGATCGCAATCAGCCCCAGCATTTT. Translated: CASTEGDRNQPQHF.

In this sample, this clone turned up a few times. The V call is TRBV11-2, the J call TRBJ1-4; the match to TRBD1 covers 11 bases. Trimming cost V 2 bases and J 10 bases; bases outside gene matches: 6. Per germline, CDR1 SGHAT and CDR2 FQNNGV. This CDR3 comprises 15 residues. The CDR3: CASSLNPGQGVKLFF. The CDR3 nucleotides read TGTGCCAGCAGCTTAAATCCGGGACAGGGGGTAAAACTGTTTTTT.